This section outlines one TCR beta chain sequence together with its context. Repertoires were generated with immunoSEQ multiplex PCR, while TCRdb's copy carries only in-frame clones and drops some. The table shows around 72,000 clones, with 88% occurring only once. The data belong to a study of blood T cell repertoires in COVID-19. The CDR3 covers 16 residues. V lost 3 bases and J lost 0, with 11 bases in between. CDR1 is KGHSH, CDR2 LQKENI, per germline. This clonotype was obtained from a middle-aged man with acute or convalescent COVID-19. The chain has TRBV18 and TRBJ2-2; the D gene is possibly TRBD1 (5 bases). The sample taken for sequencing was peripheral blood. CDR3 in amino acids: CASSPGPGPNTGELFF. The CDR3 nucleotides read TGTGCCAGCTCACCGGGGCCGGGCCCGAACACCGGGGAGCTGTTTTTT.